Listed below are T cell receptor beta chains from one sample, sequenced in a study of beta chain features in type 1 diabetes. The table came from immunoSEQ multiplex PCR; TCRdb's copy has only in-frame clones and leaves some out. The sample lists 860,000 or so clones; about a sixth were seen once. Input material: naive CD4+ T cells from blood. Every receptor here comes from a woman aged 18-29 years in good health. Both conserved end residues are part of each CDR3. Fields, in order: D gene, V gene, clone size, J gene, CDR3 protein, CDR3 DNA. A D gene is named only where the DNA matches it firmly. Part of the rows lack a size; the others show once, few, many or a class for expanded clones.

D: -; V: TRBV5-1; size: -; J: TRBJ2-7; CDR3: CASSSVRGRLSGPEQYF; DNA: TGCGCCAGCAGCTCGGTCCGAGGGCGACTATCGGGGCCCGAGCAGTACTTC
D: -; V: TRBV9; size: -; J: TRBJ2-7; CDR3: CASSVGDGGYYEQYF; DNA: TGTGCCAGCAGCGTAGGCGACGGGGGCTACTACGAGCAGTACTTC
D: -; V: TRBV23-1; size: -; J: TRBJ1-2; CDR3: CASSQSDSGPADYGYTF; DNA: TGCGCCAGCAGTCAATCGGATTCAGGGCCCGCCGACTATGGCTACACCTTC
D: -; V: TRBV10-3; size: -; J: TRBJ1-2; CDR3: CAIRKSGQLGEYGYTF; DNA: TGTGCCATCAGGAAGTCGGGACAACTAGGGGAATATGGCTACACCTTC
D: -; V: TRBV18; size: few; J: TRBJ1-1; CDR3: CASSQSVQQVLDTEAFF; DNA: TGTGCCAGCTCACAATCGGTACAACAGGTATTGGACACTGAAGCTTTCTTT
D: TRBD1; V: TRBV28; size: few; J: TRBJ1-2; CDR3: CASLGQGLGYTF; DNA: TGTGCCAGCCTGGGACAGGGCCTGGGCTACACCTTC
D: -; V: TRBV6-6; size: few; J: TRBJ2-7; CDR3: CASSSRAVASYEQYF; DNA: TGTGCCAGCAGTTCCAGAGCGGTGGCCTCCTACGAGCAGTACTTC
D: -; V: TRBV2; size: many; J: TRBJ2-2; CDR3: CASRQGTNTGELFF; DNA: TGTGCCAGCAGGCAGGGGACGAACACCGGGGAGCTGTTTTTT
D: -; V: TRBV7-9; size: few; J: TRBJ2-3; CDR3: CASSFDKAISTDTQYF; DNA: TGTGCCAGCAGCTTTGACAAGGCCATTTCGACAGATACGCAGTATTTT
D: -; V: TRBV6-6; size: few; J: TRBJ1-5; CDR3: CASGSAGFNQPQHF; DNA: TGTGCCAGCGGGTCCGCTGGCTTCAATCAGCCCCAGCATTTT
D: -; V: TRBV6-5; size: few; J: TRBJ1-2; CDR3: CATLGVANYGYTF; DNA: TGTGCCACCTTGGGGGTGGCAAACTATGGCTACACCTTC
D: -; V: TRBV7-2; size: -; J: TRBJ2-2; CDR3: CASSRTEGGELFF; DNA: TGTGCCAGCAGCCGGACCGAGGGCGGGGAGCTGTTTTTT
D: TRBD1; V: TRBV4-3; size: -; J: TRBJ1-2; CDR3: CASRPDRGGGGYTF; DNA: TGCGCCAGCAGGCCCGACAGGGGAGGGGGAGGCTACACCTTC
D: -; V: TRBV16; size: few; J: TRBJ2-7; CDR3: CASSLTDGYEQYF; DNA: TGTGCCAGCAGCCTGACGGATGGCTACGAGCAGTACTTC
D: -; V: TRBV10-3; size: few; J: TRBJ1-5; CDR3: CAISDSNQPQHF; DNA: TGTGCCATCAGTGACAGCAATCAGCCCCAGCATTTT
D: -; V: TRBV5-6; size: -; J: TRBJ2-1; CDR3: CASSPRSSYNEQFF; DNA: TGTGCCAGCAGCCCGCGGAGCTCCTACAATGAGCAGTTCTTC
D: TRBD1; V: TRBV29-1; size: -; J: TRBJ1-5; CDR3: CSVRDRDAGQPQHF; DNA: TGCAGCGTACGGGACAGGGATGCAGGGCAGCCCCAGCATTTT
D: -; V: TRBV18; size: few; J: TRBJ2-4; CDR3: CASSPTRENIQYF; DNA: TGTGCCAGCTCACCAACGAGGGAAAACATTCAGTACTTC
D: TRBD2; V: TRBV14; size: -; J: TRBJ2-7; CDR3: CASSQDLVRREGLEQYF; DNA: TGTGCCAGCAGCCAAGATCTTGTGAGGAGGGAGGGCCTCGAGCAGTACTTC
D: -; V: TRBV7-2; size: -; J: TRBJ1-1; CDR3: CASSLGRTEAFF; DNA: TGTGCCAGCAGCTTAGGACGGACTGAAGCTTTCTTT
D: TRBD1; V: TRBV11-2; size: few; J: TRBJ1-5; CDR3: CASSLGGQGAVQPQHF; DNA: TGTGCCAGCAGCTTAGGGGGGCAGGGGGCGGTTCAGCCCCAGCATTTT
D: -; V: TRBV7-9; size: few; J: TRBJ1-2; CDR3: CASSSTWGYGYTF; DNA: TGTGCCAGCAGCTCAACTTGGGGCTATGGCTACACCTTC
D: -; V: TRBV27; size: few; J: TRBJ1-2; CDR3: CASSPYKGLRMVDYGYTF; DNA: TGTGCCAGCAGTCCGTACAAGGGGCTTCGGATGGTTGACTATGGCTACACCTTC
D: TRBD2; V: TRBV11-2; size: -; J: TRBJ2-1; CDR3: CASSSRTSDRFF; DNA: TGTGCCAGCAGCTCAAGGACTAGTGATCGGTTCTTC
D: -; V: TRBV5-1; size: few; J: TRBJ2-3; CDR3: CASQLDPDTQYF; DNA: TGCGCCAGCCAGCTTGACCCAGATACGCAGTATTTT
D: -; V: TRBV29-1; size: -; J: TRBJ1-5; CDR3: CSVGGGLNQPQHF; DNA: TGCAGCGTTGGGGGGGGGCTGAATCAGCCCCAGCATTTT
D: TRBD1; V: TRBV5-1; size: -; J: TRBJ2-7; CDR3: CASSSQQGSEQYF; DNA: TGCGCCAGCAGCTCCCAACAGGGGTCCGAGCAGTACTTC
D: TRBD2; V: TRBV5-1; size: few; J: TRBJ2-7; CDR3: CASSLRPSSGSTPYEQYF; DNA: TGCGCCAGCAGCTTGCGGCCTTCGAGCGGGAGTACCCCCTACGAGCAGTACTTC
D: -; V: TRBV4-3; size: -; J: TRBJ2-1; CDR3: CATTPVTYNEQFF; DNA: TGCGCCACCACGCCTGTTACCTACAATGAGCAGTTCTTC
D: -; V: TRBV14; size: many; J: TRBJ2-6; CDR3: CASSPPGRGLAGANVLTF; DNA: TGTGCCAGCAGCCCACCCGGCAGGGGTCTAGCTGGGGCCAACGTCCTGACTTTC
D: -; V: TRBV6-5; size: -; J: TRBJ2-5; CDR3: CASRTGTLQETQYF; DNA: TGTGCCAGCAGGACCGGGACTCTACAAGAGACCCAGTACTTC
D: TRBD2; V: TRBV18; size: -; J: TRBJ2-7; CDR3: CASSPAAGGPYEQYF; DNA: TGTGCCAGCTCACCAGCAGCGGGAGGGCCATACGAGCAGTACTTC
D: -; V: TRBV6-1; size: -; J: TRBJ2-3; CDR3: CASSTGRSTDTQYF; DNA: TGTGCCAGCAGCACGGGGCGGAGTACAGATACGCAGTATTTT
D: -; V: TRBV7-8; size: few; J: TRBJ2-2; CDR3: CASSLKYLVAGELFF; DNA: TGTGCCAGCAGCTTAAAGTACTTGGTGGCCGGGGAGCTGTTTTTT
D: -; V: TRBV5-6; size: few; J: TRBJ2-3; CDR3: CASSLLSGFGFSTDTQYF; DNA: TGTGCCAGCAGCTTGTTGTCAGGGTTTGGTTTTAGCACAGATACGCAGTATTTT
D: -; V: TRBV5-6; size: few; J: TRBJ2-4; CDR3: CASSLASGALGIQYF; DNA: TGTGCCAGCAGCTTGGCCTCGGGGGCGCTAGGCATTCAGTACTTC
D: -; V: TRBV6-5; size: -; J: TRBJ1-4; CDR3: CASRYDGAEEKLFF; DNA: TGTGCCAGCAGGTACGATGGCGCGGAGGAAAAACTGTTTTTT
D: -; V: TRBV20-1; size: few; J: TRBJ2-7; CDR3: CSALRVYEQYF; DNA: TGCAGTGCTCTCAGGGTTTACGAGCAGTACTTC
D: -; V: TRBV6-6; size: -; J: TRBJ2-7; CDR3: CASSYLTIGFSEQYF; DNA: TGTGCCAGCAGTTACCTTACTATTGGCTTTAGTGAGCAGTACTTC
D: TRBD2; V: TRBV6-5; size: -; J: TRBJ2-3; CDR3: CASRPAGVLTDTQYF; DNA: TGTGCCAGCAGACCCGCGGGGGTCCTCACAGATACGCAGTATTTT
D: TRBD1; V: TRBV2; size: few; J: TRBJ1-2; CDR3: CASRDRGSYTF; DNA: TGTGCCAGCAGGGACAGGGGTAGCTACACCTTC
D: -; V: TRBV7-2; size: -; J: TRBJ2-2; CDR3: CASRRAGVSAGELFF; DNA: TGTGCCAGCAGACGTGCAGGGGTATCCGCCGGGGAGCTGTTTTTT
D: TRBD2; V: TRBV6-6; size: -; J: TRBJ2-2; CDR3: CASSRGLENTGELFF; DNA: TGTGCCAGCAGCCGGGGACTAGAGAACACCGGGGAGCTGTTTTTT
D: -; V: TRBV7-9; size: few; J: TRBJ2-2; CDR3: CASSSGPDTGELFF; DNA: TGTGCCAGCAGCTCTGGGCCGGACACCGGGGAGCTGTTTTTT
D: -; V: TRBV4-2; size: -; J: TRBJ2-3; CDR3: CASRLYGTDTQYF; DNA: TGTGCCAGCAGATTATACGGGACAGATACGCAGTATTTT
D: -; V: TRBV20-1; size: -; J: TRBJ2-1; CDR3: CSAPGVNEQFF; DNA: TGCAGTGCACCAGGAGTGAATGAGCAGTTCTTC
D: -; V: TRBV11-2; size: few; J: TRBJ2-1; CDR3: CASSLEGYPYNEQFF; DNA: TGTGCCAGCAGCTTAGAAGGGTACCCATACAATGAGCAGTTCTTC
D: -; V: TRBV19; size: few; J: TRBJ1-2; CDR3: CASSRGILEDSSYGYTF; DNA: TGTGCCAGTAGTCGTGGAATATTAGAAGACAGCTCCTATGGCTACACCTTC
D: TRBD1; V: TRBV11-2; size: -; J: TRBJ2-7; CDR3: CASSFLNRGHYEQYF; DNA: TGTGCCAGCAGCTTCTTGAACAGGGGGCACTACGAGCAGTACTTC
D: TRBD2; V: TRBV18; size: -; J: TRBJ2-3; CDR3: CASSPIGGTSTDTQYF; DNA: TGTGCCAGCTCACCCATCGGGGGGACTAGCACAGATACGCAGTATTTT
D: -; V: TRBV2; size: -; J: TRBJ1-1; CDR3: CASSGDTNTEAFF; DNA: TGTGCCAGCAGTGGGGACACGAACACTGAAGCTTTCTTT
D: -; V: TRBV6-5; size: few; J: TRBJ2-7; CDR3: CASSYSTGDSYEQYF; DNA: TGTGCCAGCAGTTACTCGACTGGGGACTCCTACGAGCAGTACTTC
D: -; V: TRBV5-6; size: -; J: TRBJ2-1; CDR3: CASSLSGSVNQQFF; DNA: TGTGCCAGCAGCTTGAGCGGGTCCGTCAATCAGCAGTTCTTC
D: -; V: TRBV28; size: -; J: TRBJ1-5; CDR3: CASSAGDQPQHF; DNA: TGTGCCAGCAGTGCCGGAGATCAGCCCCAGCATTTT
D: -; V: TRBV7-3; size: few; J: TRBJ2-1; CDR3: CASSSRPNNEQFF; DNA: TGTGCCAGCAGCTCCAGACCGAACAATGAGCAGTTCTTC
D: TRBD2; V: TRBV15; size: -; J: TRBJ2-2; CDR3: CATSRVLRLADMGTGELFF; DNA: TGTGCCACCAGCAGAGTCTTGAGACTAGCGGACATGGGGACCGGGGAGCTGTTTTTT
D: TRBD2; V: TRBV4-2; size: few; J: TRBJ2-1; CDR3: CASSPFFTSGWSSYNEQFF; DNA: TGTGCCAGCAGCCCCTTCTTCACTAGCGGGTGGAGCTCCTACAATGAGCAGTTCTTC
D: -; V: TRBV5-1; size: -; J: TRBJ2-1; CDR3: CASSLSLAFNNEQFF; DNA: TGCGCCAGCAGCTTAAGTCTAGCGTTTAACAATGAGCAGTTCTTC
D: -; V: TRBV6-6; size: few; J: TRBJ2-6; CDR3: CASTDKTGANVLTF; DNA: TGTGCCAGCACGGACAAAACTGGGGCCAACGTCCTGACTTTC